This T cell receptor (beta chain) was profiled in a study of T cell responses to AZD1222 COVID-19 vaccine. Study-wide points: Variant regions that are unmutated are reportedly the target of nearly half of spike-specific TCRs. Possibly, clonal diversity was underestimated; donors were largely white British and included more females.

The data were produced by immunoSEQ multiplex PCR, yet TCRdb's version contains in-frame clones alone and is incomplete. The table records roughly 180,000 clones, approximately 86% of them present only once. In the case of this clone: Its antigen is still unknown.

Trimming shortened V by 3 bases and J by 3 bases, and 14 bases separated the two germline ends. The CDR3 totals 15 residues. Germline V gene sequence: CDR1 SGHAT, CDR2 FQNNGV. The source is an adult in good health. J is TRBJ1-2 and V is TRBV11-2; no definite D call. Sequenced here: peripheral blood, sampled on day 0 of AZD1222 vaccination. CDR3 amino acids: CASSLFPSKDYGYTF. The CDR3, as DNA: TGTGCCAGCAGCTTGTTCCCCAGCAAGGACTATGGCTACACCTTC.